This entry is about one T cell receptor (beta chain). This sample stems from a study of T cells after yellow fever vaccination. Study-wide context: Researchers used SMART-Seq v4 Ultra Low Input to prepare fractions that had low cell numbers. Study observations and caveats: The secondary response showed a weaker magnitude and a faster peak, day 5 versus 15.

As TCR cDNA was made by 5'RACE template switching, a universal primer site and UMIs were added. Each CDR3 protein gets one entry after TCRdb re-called the 5' RACE reads with MiXCR. The sample has roughly 30,000 distinct CDR3 sequences, approximately 6.5% seen once. CDR3 length equals 14 residues. With 4 bases clipped from V and 7 bases from J, the junction kept 7 bases outside the gene matches. The germline V gene has CDR1 MNHEY and CDR2 SVGAGI. The chain recombines TRBV6-5 with TRBJ1-5; 7 positions match TRBD1. This clonotype originated in a man aged 25 to 40 who received the YFV17D yellow fever vaccine. Sample: PBMCs, either bulk or a sorted T-cell subset (CD4+, CD8+, memory, or dextramer-sorted; not recorded which), taken on the day of the yellow fever booster vaccination. The CDR3 DNA is TGTGCCAGCAGTTCAGGGGGTTTGAGGCAGCCCCAGCATTTT. Translated, it gives CASSSGGLRQPQHF.